This record looks at one T cell receptor (beta chain) sequence and its context. This specimen comes from a study of blood T cell repertoires in COVID-19. Study details: Spain, Italy and the United States supplied samples that represented acute and convalescent COVID-19. From T cells, B-cell-depleted T cells, or PBMCs came the material, which was cDNA or gDNA.

Only in-frame clones appear in the TCRdb table, and some are missing; sequencing was by immunoSEQ multiplex PCR. This table holds about 190,000 clones, about 88% found once. This sequence was found in a man aged 30 to 45 with acute or convalescent COVID-19. Source material: peripheral blood.

CDR3 nucleotides: TGTGCCAGCAGTGCCATGACAGGGGTTGGTGGCTACACCTTC. It is translated as CASSAMTGVGGYTF. The rearrangement links TRBV6-4 to TRBJ1-2, with 8 bases identical to TRBD1. The CDR3 contains 14 residues. The ends lost 4 bases at V and 7 bases at J; junction bases unmatched: 8. The germline V gene encodes CDR1 MRHNA and CDR2 SNTAGT.